Many counts were recorded for the clone carrying this T cell receptor beta chain. The antigen is unknown. The data originate from a study of lung T cells in sarcoidosis with Löfgren's syndrome. Study-wide findings and caveats: Multiple Löfgren's syndrome patients reportedly shared TRAV12-1 and TRBV2 CDR3 motifs. Versus controls, Löfgren's syndrome patients reportedly showed TRAV12-1 and TRBV2 as most expanded. TRBV2 was the preferred pairing partner of TRAV12-1, with similar CDR3s.

TCRdb re-called the reads with MiXCR, one entry per CDR3 protein. The sample shows some 21,000 distinct CDR3 sequences, about 21% of them seen only once. The germline V gene has CDR1 DFQATT and CDR2 SNEGSKA (reference sequence). The CDR3 sequence is 16 residues long. The V gene end was trimmed by 3 bases and the J gene end by 0 bases; junction bases not matched to a gene: 10. The receptor's source is a human donor with sarcoidosis (Löfgren's syndrome or another form), or a control subject (not recorded which). Sequencing used CD4+ T cells from bronchoalveolar lavage. This chain links TRBV20-1 with TRBJ2-7; 8 bases map to TRBD2. The CDR3: CSASRLASGSSYEQYF. CDR3 nucleotide sequence: TGCAGTGCTAGTCGGTTGGCGAGCGGGAGCTCCTACGAGCAGTACTTC.